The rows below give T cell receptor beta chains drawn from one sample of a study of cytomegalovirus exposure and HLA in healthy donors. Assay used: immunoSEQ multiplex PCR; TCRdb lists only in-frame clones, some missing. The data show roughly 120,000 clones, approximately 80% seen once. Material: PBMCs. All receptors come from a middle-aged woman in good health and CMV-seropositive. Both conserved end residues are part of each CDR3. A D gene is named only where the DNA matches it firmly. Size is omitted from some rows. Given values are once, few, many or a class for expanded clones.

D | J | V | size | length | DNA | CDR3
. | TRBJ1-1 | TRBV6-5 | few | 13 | TGTGCCAGCAGGGAGGACGGGAACACTGAAGCTTTCTTT | CASREDGNTEAFF
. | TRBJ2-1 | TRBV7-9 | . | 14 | TGTGCCAGCAGCCCCCCGAGGACCTACAATGAGCAGTTCTTC | CASSPPRTYNEQFF
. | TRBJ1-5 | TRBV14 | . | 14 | TGTGCCAGCAGCCAAGCCGGGTACAATCAGCCCCAGCATTTT | CASSQAGYNQPQHF
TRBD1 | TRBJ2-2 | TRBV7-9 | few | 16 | TGTGCCAGCAGCCCGACGACAGGGTTGGACACCGGGGAGCTGTTTTTT | CASSPTTGLDTGELFF
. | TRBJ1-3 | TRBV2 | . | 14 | TGTGCCAGCAGTGAACGGTCATCTGGAAACACCATATATTTT | CASSERSSGNTIYF
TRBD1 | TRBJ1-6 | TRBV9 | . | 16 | TGTGCCAGCAGCGTAGGTGGACAGGGAGGGAATTCACCCCTCCACTTT | CASSVGGQGGNSPLHF
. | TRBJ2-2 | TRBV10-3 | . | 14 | TGTGCCATCAGTGGTAGGGGGGGCACCGGGGAGCTGTTTTTT | CAISGRGGTGELFF
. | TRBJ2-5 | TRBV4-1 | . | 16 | TGCGCCAGCAGCCAAGGAGGGAGGGGGACTCTCGAGACCCAGTACTTC | CASSQGGRGTLETQYF
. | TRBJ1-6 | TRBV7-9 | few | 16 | TGTGCCAGCAGCCCTGCAGGGGCCTCCTATAATTCACCCCTCCACTTT | CASSPAGASYNSPLHF
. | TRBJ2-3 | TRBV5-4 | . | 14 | TGTGCCAGCAGCAGGCAAGGGGCCACAGATACGCAGTATTTT | CASSRQGATDTQYF
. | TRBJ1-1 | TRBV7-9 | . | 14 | TGTGCCAGCAGCCGTATCGACCGGGACACTGAAGCTTTCTTT | CASSRIDRDTEAFF
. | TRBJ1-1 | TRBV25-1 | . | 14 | TGTGCCAGCAGTGCTAGTAGGGGCCACACTGAAGCTTTCTTT | CASSASRGHTEAFF
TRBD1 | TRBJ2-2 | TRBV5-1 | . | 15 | TGCGCCAGCAGCTTGGGGGGACAGTACACCGGGGAGCTGTTTTTT | CASSLGGQYTGELFF
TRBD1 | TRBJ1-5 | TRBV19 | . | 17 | TGTGCCAGTAGTATGCGGCGTGGACAGGGGGCTGGGCAGCCCCAGCATTTT | CASSMRRGQGAGQPQHF
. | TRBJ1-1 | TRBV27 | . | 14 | TGTGCCAGCAGCTTAGACCAGGGGAACACTGAAGCTTTCTTT | CASSLDQGNTEAFF
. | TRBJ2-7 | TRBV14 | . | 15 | TGTGCCAGCAGCCTACAAAAGGTTCCTCTAAGCGAGCAGTACTTC | CASSLQKVPLSEQYF
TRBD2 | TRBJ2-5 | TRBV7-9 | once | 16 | TGTGCCAGCAGCTCGGGACTAGCGGGAGGGCAAGAGACCCAGTACTTC | CASSSGLAGGQETQYF
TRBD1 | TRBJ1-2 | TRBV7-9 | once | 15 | TGTGCCAGCAGCCCTTACGACAGGGGGCTAGATGGCTACACCTTC | CASSPYDRGLDGYTF
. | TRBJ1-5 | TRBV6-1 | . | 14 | TGTGCCAGCAGTGAAGCGTGGACAAATCAGCCCCAGCATTTT | CASSEAWTNQPQHF
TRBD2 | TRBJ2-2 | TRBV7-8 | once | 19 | TGTGCCAGCAGCTCTTACTCTCCGGGACTAGCGGGTTTAGCCGGGGAGCTGTTTTTT | CASSSYSPGLAGLAGELFF
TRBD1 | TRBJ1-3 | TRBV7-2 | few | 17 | TGTGCCAGCAGCTTAACCACAGGGGCCGCCTCTGGAAACACCATATATTTT | CASSLTTGAASGNTIYF
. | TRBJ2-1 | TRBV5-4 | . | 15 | TGTGCCAGCAGCTTGCGCGGCCATGACTACAATGAGCAGTTCTTC | CASSLRGHDYNEQFF
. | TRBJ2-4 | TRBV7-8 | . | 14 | TGTGCCAGCAGCCGTGAGGTTTTCGAAAACATTCAGTACTTC | CASSREVFENIQYF
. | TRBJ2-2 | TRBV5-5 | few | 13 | TGTGCCAGCAGCTTGTTCAGTACCGGGGAGCTGTTTTTT | CASSLFSTGELFF
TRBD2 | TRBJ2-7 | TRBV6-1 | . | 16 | TGTGCCAGCAGTGAAGGTCTAGCGGGAGTGGACTACGAGCAGTACTTC | CASSEGLAGVDYEQYF
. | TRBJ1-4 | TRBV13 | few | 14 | TGTGCCAGCAGCCGGAGCTACGAAGGTCGAAAACTGTTTTTT | CASSRSYEGRKLFF
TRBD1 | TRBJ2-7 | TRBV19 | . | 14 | TGTGCCAGTAGTTTAAGGACAGGGACCTACGAGCAGTACTTC | CASSLRTGTYEQYF
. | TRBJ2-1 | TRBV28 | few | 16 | TGTGCCAGCAGTCTACCTACCTGGTCCTCCTACAATGAGCAGTTCTTC | CASSLPTWSSYNEQFF
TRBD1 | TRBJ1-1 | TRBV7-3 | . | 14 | TGTGCCAGCAGCTTGTTTTTTTGGGACAGGCGGGCTTTCTTT | CASSLFFWDRRAFF